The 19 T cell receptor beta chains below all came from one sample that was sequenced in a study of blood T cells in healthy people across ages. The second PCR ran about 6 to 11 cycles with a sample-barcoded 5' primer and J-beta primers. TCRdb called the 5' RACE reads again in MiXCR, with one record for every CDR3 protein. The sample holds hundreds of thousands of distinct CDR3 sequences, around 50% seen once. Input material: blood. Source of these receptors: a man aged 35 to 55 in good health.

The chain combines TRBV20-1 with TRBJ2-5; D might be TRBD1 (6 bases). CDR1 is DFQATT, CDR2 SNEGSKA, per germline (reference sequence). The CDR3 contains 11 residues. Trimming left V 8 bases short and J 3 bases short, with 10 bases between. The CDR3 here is CSSRQEETQYF. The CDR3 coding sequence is TGCAGTTCAAGACAGGAAGAGACCCAGTACTTC.

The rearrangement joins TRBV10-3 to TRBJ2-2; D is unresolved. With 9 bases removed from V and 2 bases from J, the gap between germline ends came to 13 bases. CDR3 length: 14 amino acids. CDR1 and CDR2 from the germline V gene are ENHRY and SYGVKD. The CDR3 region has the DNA TGTGCCATACGGGCCCTGTCAAACACCGGGGAGCTGTTTTTT. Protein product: CAIRALSNTGELFF.

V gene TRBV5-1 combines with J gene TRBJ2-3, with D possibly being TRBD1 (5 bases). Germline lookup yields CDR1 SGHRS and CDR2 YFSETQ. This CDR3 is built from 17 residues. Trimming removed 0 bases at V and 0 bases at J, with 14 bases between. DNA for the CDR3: TGCGCCAGCAGCTTGGGGGGAATGACAGTCAGCACAGATACGCAGTATTTT. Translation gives CASSLGGMTVSTDTQYF.

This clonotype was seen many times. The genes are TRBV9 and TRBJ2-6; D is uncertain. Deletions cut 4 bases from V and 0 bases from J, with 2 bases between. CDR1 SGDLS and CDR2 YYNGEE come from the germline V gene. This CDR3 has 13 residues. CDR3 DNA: TGTGCCAGCAGCAACTCTGGGGCCAACGTCCTGACTTTC. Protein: CASSNSGANVLTF.

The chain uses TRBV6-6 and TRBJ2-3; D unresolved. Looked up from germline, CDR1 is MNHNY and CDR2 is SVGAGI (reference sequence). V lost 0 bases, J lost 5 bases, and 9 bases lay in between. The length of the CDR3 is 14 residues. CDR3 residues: CASSYSNNRDTQYF. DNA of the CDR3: TGTGCCAGCAGTTACTCGAATAATAGAGATACGCAGTATTTT.

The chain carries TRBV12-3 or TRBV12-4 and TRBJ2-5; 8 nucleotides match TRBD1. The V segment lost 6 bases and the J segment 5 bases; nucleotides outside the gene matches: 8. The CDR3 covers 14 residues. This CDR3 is CASRQGTGVETQYF. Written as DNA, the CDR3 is TGTGCCAGCAGACAAGGGACAGGAGTGGAGACCCAGTACTTC.

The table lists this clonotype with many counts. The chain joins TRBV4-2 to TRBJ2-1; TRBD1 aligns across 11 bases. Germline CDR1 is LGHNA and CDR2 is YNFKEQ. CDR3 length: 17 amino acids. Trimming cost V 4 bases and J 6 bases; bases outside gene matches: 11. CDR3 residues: CASSLAGQGGVGNEQFF. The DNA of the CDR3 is TGTGCCAGCAGCCTCGCGGGACAGGGGGGGGTAGGCAATGAGCAGTTCTTC.

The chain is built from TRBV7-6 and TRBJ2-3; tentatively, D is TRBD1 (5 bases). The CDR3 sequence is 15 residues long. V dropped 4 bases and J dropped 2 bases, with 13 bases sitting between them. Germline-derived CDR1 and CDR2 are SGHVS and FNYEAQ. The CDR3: CASSSAGRYTDTQYF. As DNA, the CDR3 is TGTGCCAGCAGCTCCGCAGGGCGCTACACAGATACGCAGTATTTT.

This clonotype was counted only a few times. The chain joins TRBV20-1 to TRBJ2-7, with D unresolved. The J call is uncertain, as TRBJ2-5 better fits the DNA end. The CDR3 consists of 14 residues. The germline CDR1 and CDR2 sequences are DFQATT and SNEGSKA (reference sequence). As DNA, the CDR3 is TGCAGTGCTAGAGAGGAGAACTTTCAAGAGACCCAGTACTTC. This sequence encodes CSAREENFQETQYF.

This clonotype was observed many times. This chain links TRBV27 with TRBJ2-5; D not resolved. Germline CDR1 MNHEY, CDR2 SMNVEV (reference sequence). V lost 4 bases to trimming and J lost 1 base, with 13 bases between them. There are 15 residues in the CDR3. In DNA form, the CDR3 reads TGTGCCAGCAGTTCCCCGCCGGACGGCCAAGAGACCCAGTACTTC. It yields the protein CASSSPPDGQETQYF.

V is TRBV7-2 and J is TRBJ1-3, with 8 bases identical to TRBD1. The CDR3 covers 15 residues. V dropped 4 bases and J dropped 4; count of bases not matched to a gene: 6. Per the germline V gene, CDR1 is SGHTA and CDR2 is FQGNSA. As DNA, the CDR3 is TGTGCCAGCAGCTCGCGGACAGGGCCAGGAAACACCATATATTTT. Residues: CASSSRTGPGNTIYF.

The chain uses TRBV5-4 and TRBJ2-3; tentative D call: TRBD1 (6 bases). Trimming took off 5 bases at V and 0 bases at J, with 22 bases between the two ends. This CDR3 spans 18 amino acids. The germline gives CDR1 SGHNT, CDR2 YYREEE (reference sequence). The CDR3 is CASRENMRTAFSTDTQYF. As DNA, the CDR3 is TGTGCCAGCAGAGAGAATATGAGGACAGCCTTTAGCACAGATACGCAGTATTTT. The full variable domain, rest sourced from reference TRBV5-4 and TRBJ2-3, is ETGVTQSPTHLIKTRGQQVTLRCSSQSGHNTVSWYQQALGQGPQFIFQYYREEENGRGNFPPRFSGLQFPNYSSELNVNALELDDSALYLCASRENMRTAFSTDTQYFGPGTRLTVL.

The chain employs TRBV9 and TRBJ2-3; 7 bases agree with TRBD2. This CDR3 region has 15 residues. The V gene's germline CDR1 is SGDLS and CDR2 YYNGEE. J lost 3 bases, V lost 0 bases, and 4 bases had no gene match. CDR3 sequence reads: CASSVGAGVTDTQYF. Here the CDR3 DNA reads TGTGCCAGCAGCGTAGGTGCGGGAGTAACAGATACGCAGTATTTT.

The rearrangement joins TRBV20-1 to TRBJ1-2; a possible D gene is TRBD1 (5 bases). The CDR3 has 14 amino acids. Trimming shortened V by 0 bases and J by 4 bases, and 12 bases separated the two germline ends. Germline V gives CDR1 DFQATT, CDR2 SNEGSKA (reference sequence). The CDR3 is CSARDTGRLYGYTF. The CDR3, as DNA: TGCAGTGCTAGAGATACGGGACGGCTCTATGGCTACACCTTC.

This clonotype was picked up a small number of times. The chain's CDR3 is CASSQNQETQYF. Written as DNA, the CDR3 is TGTGCCAGCAGTCAGAACCAAGAGACCCAGTACTTC. This chain uses TRBV6-5 with TRBJ2-5, with D hard to call. Germline values: CDR1 MNHEY, CDR2 SVGAGI. The CDR3 extends over 12 amino acids. Trimming pared 5 bases from V and 0 bases from J, leaving 4 bases between.

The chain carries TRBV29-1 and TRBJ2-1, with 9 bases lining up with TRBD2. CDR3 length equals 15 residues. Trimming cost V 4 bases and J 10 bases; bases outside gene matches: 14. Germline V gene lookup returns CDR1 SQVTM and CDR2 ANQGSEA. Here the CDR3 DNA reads TGCAGCGTTGTAGGTCGGACTAGCGAAGCGGGGGAGCAGTTCTTC. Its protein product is CSVVGRTSEAGEQFF.

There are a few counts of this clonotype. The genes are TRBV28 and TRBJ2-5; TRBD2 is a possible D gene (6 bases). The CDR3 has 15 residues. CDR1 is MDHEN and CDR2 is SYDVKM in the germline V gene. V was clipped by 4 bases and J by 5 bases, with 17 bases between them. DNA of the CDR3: TGTGCCAGCAGTTCCAAGATAGGAGGGGACGAGACCCAGTACTTC. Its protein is CASSSKIGGDETQYF. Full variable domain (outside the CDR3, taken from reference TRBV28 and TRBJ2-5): DVKVTQSSRYLVKRTGEKVFLECVQDMDHENMFWYRQDPGLGLRLIYFSYDVKMKEKGDIPEGYSVSREKKERFSLILESASTNQTSMYLCASSSKIGGDETQYFGPGTRLLVL.

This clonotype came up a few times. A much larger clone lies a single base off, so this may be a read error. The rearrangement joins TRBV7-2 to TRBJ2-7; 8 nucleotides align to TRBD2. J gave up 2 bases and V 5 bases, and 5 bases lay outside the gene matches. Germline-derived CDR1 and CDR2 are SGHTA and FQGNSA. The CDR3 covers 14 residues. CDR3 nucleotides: TGTGCCAGCAGCCCGATAGCGGGGACCTACGAGCAGTACTTC. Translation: CASSPIAGTYEQYF.

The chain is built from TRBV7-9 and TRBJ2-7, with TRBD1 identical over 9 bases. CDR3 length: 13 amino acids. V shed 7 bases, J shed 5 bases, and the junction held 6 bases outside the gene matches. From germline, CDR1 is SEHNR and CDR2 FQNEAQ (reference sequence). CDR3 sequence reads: CASNPGQGHEQYF. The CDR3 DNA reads TGTGCCAGCAACCCGGGACAGGGTCACGAGCAGTACTTC.